A selection of T cell receptor beta chains follows, all from one sample in a study of regulatory T cells in long-lasting Graves disease. TCRdb passed the multiplex PCR reads through MiXCR, listing each CDR3 protein once. Of 300,000 to 450,000 distinct CDR3 sequences in the sample, roughly a sixth were seen once. The sequencing used peripheral blood mononuclear cells (PBMCs), collected at new diagnosis, from a patient treated with antithyroid drugs. The source is a female donor with Graves disease. Each CDR3 is given without its conserved first and last residue.

J,V,CDR3
TRBJ2-3,TRBV11-2,ASSTGSADTQY
TRBJ2-3,TRBV5-1,ASSPNRGGPTDTQY
TRBJ1-5,TRBV7-2,ATVTDRQMPQH
TRBJ1-4,TRBV12-3/TRBV12-4,ASSTDRGIREKLF
TRBJ2-7,TRBV11-2,ASSLDHPDRGYEQY
TRBJ1-5,TRBV7-2,ASSLAIQGAQPQH
TRBJ2-3,TRBV7-2,ASSPRTGGDTQY
TRBJ1-5,TRBV6-2/TRBV6-3,ASSVGQAAQPQH
TRBJ1-2,TRBV2,ASSAGVSEGYT
TRBJ2-1,TRBV7-6,ASSGEAGESYNEQF
TRBJ2-2,TRBV28,ASSLGVGTGELF
TRBJ1-6,TRBV2,ASGQGDLPLH
TRBJ1-4,TRBV7-2,ASRTGRTNEKLF
TRBJ1-1,TRBV10-2,ASSYKKSTEAF
TRBJ2-6,TRBV6-5,ASSYGDSSGANVLT
TRBJ2-2,TRBV27,ASSTLPTGRDTGELF
TRBJ1-2,TRBV11-1,ACRDRGVEYGYT
TRBJ1-2,TRBV3-1,ASSPWDRGAYGYT
TRBJ1-2,TRBV7-2,ASSLAHTSRVRGYYGYT
TRBJ2-5,TRBV12-3/TRBV12-4,ASSIPGTSIETQY
TRBJ1-2,TRBV30,ACARASGYT
TRBJ1-1,TRBV9,ASSVGWANTEAF